This entry lists 19 T cell receptor beta chains sequenced from one sample in a study of CD8 T cells in Susac syndrome. RNA, at about 0.45 to 1 ug, was reverse transcribed with random hexamers. From the immunoSEQ multiplex PCR reads, TCRdb called clonotypes with MiXCR, one entry per CDR3 protein. Here the sample spans about 120,000 distinct CDR3 sequences, roughly 94% being singletons. The sample taken for sequencing was CD4+ T cells from PBMCs. These receptors were obtained from a human donor in good health.

The V gene is TRBV29-1, the J gene TRBJ2-3; D gene uncertain. CDR1 is SQVTM and CDR2 is ANQGSEA in the germline V gene. Deletions cut 5 bases from V and 2 bases from J, with 14 bases between. The CDR3 has 14 amino acids. Here the CDR3 reads CSVQRLLDTDTQYF. The CDR3 DNA reads as TGCAGCGTTCAGCGCCTTTTAGACACAGATACGCAGTATTTT.

V usage is TRBV20-1 and J usage is TRBJ1-3; a possible D gene is TRBD1 (5 bases). The germline V and J ends were trimmed by 6 bases and 4 bases, with 16 bases remaining between them. Per germline, CDR1 DFQATT and CDR2 SNEGSKA (reference sequence). The CDR3 has 14 residues. Here the CDR3 DNA reads TGCAGTGCCCACACGTGGGGGGGAGGAAACACCATATATTTT. This encodes CSAHTWGGGNTIYF.

V and J are TRBV5-1 and TRBJ1-2; possibly TRBD1 for D (5 bases). This CDR3 has 14 amino acids. The V gene lost 1 base and the J gene lost 3 bases, with 10 bases spanning the gap. Per germline, CDR1 SGHRS and CDR2 YFSETQ. The CDR3 DNA is TGCGCCAGCAGCTTGCTCGGGGGTGACTATGGCTACACCTTC. This sequence encodes CASSLLGGDYGYTF.

V is TRBV4-3 and J is TRBJ1-4; D uncertain. Germline V gene data show CDR1 as LGHNA and CDR2 as YSLEER. Trimming took off 0 bases at V and 5 bases at J, with 10 bases between the two ends. The CDR3 has 15 amino acids. DNA of the CDR3: TGCGCCAGCAGCCAAGACCCCGGGGAGAATGAAAAACTGTTTTTT. Translation gives CASSQDPGENEKLFF.

V is TRBV20-1 and J is TRBJ2-7; 9 bases are shared with TRBD2. Germline V CDR1 and CDR2: DFQATT, SNEGSKA (reference sequence). The CDR3 totals 14 residues. Unmatched junction bases numbered 13, after V lost 6 bases and J lost 7 bases. The CDR3 DNA reads TGCAGTGCATCACCGGGACTAGCCCTGGGGGAGCAGTACTTC. It specifies CSASPGLALGEQYF.

The genes are TRBV3-1 and TRBJ1-2; 7 bases are a match to TRBD1. With 0 bases clipped from V and 3 bases from J, the junction kept 4 bases outside the gene matches. The germline gives CDR1 LGHDT, CDR2 YNNKEL (reference sequence). The CDR3 runs 15 residues. The CDR3 nucleotides are TGTGCCAGCAGCCAAGACGACAGGGCCGACTATGGCTACACCTTC. This encodes CASSQDDRADYGYTF. Full variable domain (outside the CDR3, taken from reference TRBV3-1 and TRBJ1-2): DTAVSQTPKYLVTQMGNDKSIKCEQNLGHDTMYWYKQDSKKFLKIMFSYNNKELIINETVPNRFSPKSPDKAHLNLHINSLELGDSAVYFCASSQDDRADYGYTFGSGTRLTVV.

This clonotype was seen once. The chain has TRBV6-5 and TRBJ2-7, with D possibly TRBD2 on 6 matching bases. The CDR3 extends over 13 amino acids. Germline V CDR1 and CDR2: MNHEY, SVGAGI. The V gene lost 0 bases and the J gene lost 5 bases, with 8 bases spanning the gap. CDR3 protein: CASSYSGGHEQYF. The CDR3 DNA reads as TGTGCCAGCAGTTACTCGGGAGGCCACGAGCAGTACTTC.

This sequence joins TRBV28 and TRBJ2-1, with unresolved D. The V end was cut by 4 bases, the J end by 8 bases, with 6 bases between. The germline V gene has CDR1 MDHEN and CDR2 SYDVKM. CDR3 length: 11 residues. CDR3 nucleotide sequence: TGTGCCAGCAGTTCCTCCTATGAGCAGTTCTTC. Translation gives CASSSSYEQFF.

This chain links TRBV6-5 with TRBJ2-7; 9 bases are a match to TRBD1. The germline gives CDR1 MNHEY, CDR2 SVGAGI. CDR3 length: 14 residues. Trimming cost V 6 bases and J 6 bases; bases outside gene matches: 9. CDR3 in DNA: TGTGCCAGCAGGCTAATTGGGACAGGGAGCGAGCAGTACTTC. Protein product: CASRLIGTGSEQYF.

The J gene is TRBJ2-7, the V gene TRBV27, with TRBD2 matching 13 bases. Germline V gene lookup returns CDR1 MNHEY and CDR2 SMNVEV (reference sequence). V shed 5 bases, J shed 0 bases, and the junction held 13 bases outside the gene matches. The CDR3 has 19 residues. The CDR3 is CASSLSPPGLAGFSYEQYF. The CDR3 coding sequence is TGTGCCAGCAGTCTCTCCCCGCCGGGACTAGCGGGGTTCTCCTACGAGCAGTACTTC.

This rearrangement joins TRBV2 to TRBJ1-5; D might be TRBD1 (6 bases). CDR3 length: 13 residues. Germline V gives CDR1 SNHLY, CDR2 FYNNEI. V was shortened by 4 bases and J by 3 bases, with 7 bases between the two germline ends. CDR3 in DNA: TGTGCCAGCAGTGGACAGGACAATCAGCCCCAGCATTTT. This encodes CASSGQDNQPQHF. Filled out from reference TRBV2 and TRBJ1-5, the complete variable domain reads EPEVTQTPSHQVTQMGQEVILRCVPISNHLYFYWYRQILGQKVEFLVSFYNNEISEKSEIFDDQFSVERPDGSNFTLKIRSTKLEDSAMYFCASSGQDNQPQHFGDGTRLSIL.

The V and J genes are TRBV5-1 and TRBJ2-2, with TRBD1 identical over 8 bases. Unmatched junction bases numbered 13, after V lost 6 bases and J lost 6 bases. The CDR3 totals 16 residues. Germline V CDR1 and CDR2: SGHRS, YFSETQ. The CDR3 DNA sequence: TGCGCCAGCACCTTCGCCTCGACAGGGGCATCCGGGGAGCTGTTTTTT. Translated, it gives CASTFASTGASGELFF.

The genes are TRBV6-5 and TRBJ2-2, with a possible D match to TRBD1 (6 bases). The CDR3 is made up of 17 amino acids. Trimming left V 2 bases short and J 6 bases short, with 19 bases between. The V gene's germline CDR1 is MNHEY and CDR2 SVGAGI. DNA of the CDR3: TGTGCCAGCAGTTACGGGGGCCAGATTTATCGTCCCGGGGAGCTGTTTTTT. It codes for CASSYGGQIYRPGELFF.

The chain employs TRBV30 and TRBJ1-2; TRBD1 is a possible D gene (5 bases). Trimming cost V 0 bases and J 5 bases, with 28 bases left between them. This CDR3 region has 19 residues. Germline V gene data show CDR1 as GTSNPN and CDR2 as SVGIG (reference sequence). The CDR3 DNA follows: TGTGCCTGGAGTGTAGGGTTCGGGACCTCGCCCCTCAAGAATTATGGCTACACCTTC. This encodes CAWSVGFGTSPLKNYGYTF.

The J gene is TRBJ1-5, the V gene TRBV19, with 7 bases fitting TRBD1. CDR1 and CDR2 (germline): LNHDA, SQIVND (reference sequence). The CDR3 extends over 15 amino acids. V shed 4 bases, J shed 1 base, and the junction held 4 bases outside the gene matches. CDR3 sequence: CASSTARGSNQPQHF. The CDR3 bases are TGTGCCAGTAGTACGGCCAGGGGGAGCAATCAGCCCCAGCATTTT.

This clonotype was recorded only once. The chain couples TRBV2 to TRBJ2-2; either TRBD1 or TRBD2 may supply D (6 bases each). The CDR3 is 14 residues long. Germline CDR1 SNHLY, CDR2 FYNNEI. V lost 8 bases to trimming and J lost 7 bases, with 17 bases between them. The CDR3 loop reads CASWVTGADGELFF. For the CDR3, the DNA is TGTGCCAGCTGGGTTACGGGGGCGGACGGGGAGCTGTTTTTT. The full variable domain, completed using reference TRBV2 and TRBJ2-2, is EPEVTQTPSHQVTQMGQEVILRCVPISNHLYFYWYRQILGQKVEFLVSFYNNEISEKSEIFDDQFSVERPDGSNFTLKIRSTKLEDSAMYFCASWVTGADGELFFGEGSRLTVL.

The chain couples TRBV2 to TRBJ2-7, with 8 bases matching TRBD2. The CDR3 totals 14 residues. Trimming removed 8 bases from V and 3 bases from J; junction bases left unmatched: 9. Looked up from germline, CDR1 is SNHLY and CDR2 is FYNNEI. CDR3 bases: TGTGCCAGCCCCTGGGTACTAGCGGTCTACGAGCAGTACTTC. It codes for CASPWVLAVYEQYF.

V usage is TRBV10-3 and J usage is TRBJ1-5; no firm D call. The CDR3 extends over 17 amino acids. Germline V lookup: CDR1 ENHRY, CDR2 SYGVKD. The V and J ends lost 0 bases and 0 bases respectively, with 12 bases between them. As DNA, the CDR3 is TGTGCCATCAGTGAGTCTGCCCGGGCTGATAGCAATCAGCCCCAGCATTTT. Amino acid sequence: CAISESARADSNQPQHF.

This rearrangement joins TRBV7-8 to TRBJ1-6; D gene uncertain. The V and J ends lost 5 bases and 14 bases respectively, with 13 bases between them. Germline CDR1 and CDR2: SGHVS and FQNEAQ. The length of the CDR3 is 12 residues. The CDR3 spells CASSPDWGSLHF. DNA of the CDR3: TGTGCCAGCAGCCCCGATTGGGGATCCCTCCACTTT.